The sequence of this TCR beta chain was determined in a study of CD8 T cells in ankylosing spondylitis. Study results and limitations: Earlier authors reported some of these motif variants in reactive arthritis synovial fluid and blood. Significantly higher representation of disease-linked clones was reported for matched ankylosing spondylitis synovial fluid. Apparently characteristic of ankylosing spondylitis blood was a TCR beta motif (about 8 highly homologous variants).

In germline, CDR1 is MNHEY, CDR2 SMNVEV (reference sequence). CDR3 size: 14 residues. Losses at the gene ends were 3 bases for V and 7 bases for J; bases not matched to a gene: 5. Generation of TCR beta libraries employed quantitative 5'-RACE incorporating molecular barcodes. Each CDR3 protein gets one entry after TCRdb re-called the 5' RACE reads with MiXCR. The table lists 350,000 or so distinct CDR3 sequences, less than 9.5% of them singletons, with about 14% in the top ten. Note on this clonotype: The antigen is undetermined.

Sequencing was carried out using blood, either unsorted or a sorted T cell fraction (not recorded which). This TCR was recovered from a male donor with ankylosing spondylitis. The rearrangement joins TRBV27 to TRBJ2-2, with 7 positions matching TRBD1. For the CDR3, the DNA is TGTGCCAGCAGTTTTCCAGGGGGAAGCGGGGAGCTGTTTTTT. Translating gives CASSFPGGSGELFF.